Described below is a single TCR beta chain sequence and its context. This sample was taken from a study of T-cell reconstitution after alpha-beta-depleted transplantation in children. Germline loops: CDR1 SNHLY, CDR2 FYNNEI. This CDR3 is built from 16 residues. Losses at the gene ends were 3 bases for V and 4 bases for J; bases not matched to a gene: 8. Researchers prepared the TCRbeta library using unique molecular identifiers, the study reports. TCRdb used MiXCR to reprocess the PCR reads, holding one entry per CDR3 protein. The sample records fewer than 1 million distinct CDR3 sequences, around 15% being singletons.

The chain joins TRBV2 to TRBJ2-3, with 9 bases fitting TRBD2. The sequences come from PBMCs, mostly from graft donor cells, collected 360 days after TCRalphabeta/CD19-depleted stem cell transplant. This receptor was identified in a male patient younger than 18 who had a stem cell transplant for acute lymphoblastic leukemia, so the T cells may come from the graft donor. This CDR3 is CASSERTSDWADTQYF. In DNA form, the CDR3 reads TGTGCCAGCAGTGAGCGGACTAGCGATTGGGCAGATACGCAGTATTTT.